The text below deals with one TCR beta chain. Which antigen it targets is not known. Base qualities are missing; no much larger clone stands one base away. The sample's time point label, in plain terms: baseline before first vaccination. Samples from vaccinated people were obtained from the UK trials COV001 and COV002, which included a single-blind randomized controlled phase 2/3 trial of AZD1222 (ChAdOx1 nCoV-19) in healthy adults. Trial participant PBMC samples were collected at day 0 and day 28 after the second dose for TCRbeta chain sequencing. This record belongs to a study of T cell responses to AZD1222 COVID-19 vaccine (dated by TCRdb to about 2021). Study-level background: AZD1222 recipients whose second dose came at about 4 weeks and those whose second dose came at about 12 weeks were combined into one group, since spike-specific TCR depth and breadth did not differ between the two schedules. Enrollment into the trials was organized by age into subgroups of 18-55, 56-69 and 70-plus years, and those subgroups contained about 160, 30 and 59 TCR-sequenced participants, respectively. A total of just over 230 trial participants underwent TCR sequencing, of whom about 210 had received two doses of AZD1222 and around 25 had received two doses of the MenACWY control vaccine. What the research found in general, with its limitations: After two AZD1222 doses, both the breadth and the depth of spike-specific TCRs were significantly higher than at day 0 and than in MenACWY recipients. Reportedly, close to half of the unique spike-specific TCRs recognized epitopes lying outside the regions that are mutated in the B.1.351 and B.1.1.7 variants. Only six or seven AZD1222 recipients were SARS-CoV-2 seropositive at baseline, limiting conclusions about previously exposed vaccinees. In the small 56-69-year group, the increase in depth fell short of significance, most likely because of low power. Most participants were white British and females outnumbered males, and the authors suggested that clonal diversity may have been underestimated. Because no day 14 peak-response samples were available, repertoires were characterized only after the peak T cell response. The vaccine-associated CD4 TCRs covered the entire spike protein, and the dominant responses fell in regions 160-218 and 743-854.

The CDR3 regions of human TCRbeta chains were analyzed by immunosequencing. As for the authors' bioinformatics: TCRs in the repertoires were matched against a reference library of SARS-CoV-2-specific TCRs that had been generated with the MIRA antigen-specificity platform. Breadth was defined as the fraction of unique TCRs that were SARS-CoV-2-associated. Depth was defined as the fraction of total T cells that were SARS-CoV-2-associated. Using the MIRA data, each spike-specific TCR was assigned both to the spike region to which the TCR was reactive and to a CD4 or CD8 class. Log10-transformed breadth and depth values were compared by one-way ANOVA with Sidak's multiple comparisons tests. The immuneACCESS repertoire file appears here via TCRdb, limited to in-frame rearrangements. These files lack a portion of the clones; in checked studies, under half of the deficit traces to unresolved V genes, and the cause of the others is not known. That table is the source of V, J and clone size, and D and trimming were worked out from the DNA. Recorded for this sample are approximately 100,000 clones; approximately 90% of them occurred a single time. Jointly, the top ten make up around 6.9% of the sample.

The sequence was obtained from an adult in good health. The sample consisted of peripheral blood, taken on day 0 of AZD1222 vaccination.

The nucleotide sequence reads as follows: TGCAGTGCTAGTTCGGGGGCGAGTGGCTACACCTTC. Its product reads: CSASSGASGYTF. Recombination joined TRBV20-1 with TRBJ1-2; a tentative D call is TRBD1 (6 bases match). V and J are truncated by 3 bases and 7 bases respectively, leaving an intervening sequence of 12 bases. For CDR1 and CDR2, the germline V gene (reference sequence) lists DFQATT and SNEGSKA. Taken from cysteine to phenylalanine, the CDR3 has 12 residues. Just the 36-base CDR3 DNA is kept, in frame starting at base 1.